This T cell receptor beta chain was captured by sequencing in a study of cytomegalovirus exposure and HLA in healthy donors. TCRdb keeps only in-frame clones here, not all; method: immunoSEQ multiplex PCR. This sample has 150,000 to 200,000 clones; roughly 88% occur once, and the top ten carry over 1.3%. The CDR3 contains 15 residues. Germline CDR1 and CDR2: MGHDK and SYGVNS. Trimming cost V 2 bases and J 4 bases; bases outside gene matches: 5. The sequenced sample was PBMCs. The source is a woman younger than 30 in good health and CMV-seronegative. The chain carries TRBV25-1 and TRBJ2-7, with 10 bases that match TRBD1. DNA for the CDR3: TGTGCCAGCAGTGAACCGGGACAGGGGTTGTACGAGCAGTACTTC. This sequence encodes CASSEPGQGLYEQYF.